This paragraph covers one TCR beta chain sequence. Its antigen is unknown. Nothing much larger sits one base from this clone, and base qualities are not available. V lost 4 bases and J lost 2 bases; the stretch between them is 11 bases long. CDR1 and CDR2, looked up from the germline V gene (reference sequence), are LNHDA and SQIVND. The CDR3 starts with the cysteine, ends with the phenylalanine, and has 14 residues. Here the CDR3 DNA is all that survives: 42 bases in frame from base 1. TCR beta VDJ combination and CDR3 sequence profiling used genomic DNA as the template. An Illumina HiSeq 2000 was used for TCR repertoire sequencing. Processing in the source paper ran as follows. TRBV/TRBJ rearrangement plots, CDR3 size and DJ length profiles, and Simpson's diversity index were used to evaluate the repertoires. The most abundant DNA sequence in the deep sequencing data was defined as the immunodominant clone. CDR3 amino acid sequences were checked for sharing across subjects and were also compared against the VDJdb database and published repertoires. The public reads were quality trimmed at Q25 with fastp and then assembled into clones with MiXCR by TCRdb, keeping productive beta chains. Rows with a matching CDR3 protein are joined into one entry that keeps the most common DNA and genes. TCRdb, rather than the study authors, made the V and J calls. The sample table records 200,000 to 250,000 distinct CDR3 sequences; 55% to 65% of these occur just once. Jointly, the top ten make up roughly 53% of the sample.

The sample comes from a study of CD8+CD57+ T cells in acquired aplastic anemia listed by TCRdb under 2018. For context, the study as a whole: DNA extracted from sorted CD4+ and CD8+ cells had a mean of about 3.2 ug, with a range of roughly 0.18 to 27.4 ug. CD8+CD57+ expansion was defined as a frequency above the mean frequency observed in healthy subjects.

Broader findings and caveats from the paper: Around 30 CD8+ CDR3 sequences were shared between patients and controls but appeared highly expressed in patients and within their immunodominant clones. No significant difference in CD8+ Simpson's diversity was found between patients and healthy controls (P=0.060).

Expansion of CD8+CD57+ cells had been shown by flow cytometry in the patients chosen for sequencing. Severe acquired aplastic anemia was diagnosed in all patients according to International Study of Aplastic Anemia and Agranulocytosis and Camitta criteria. No patient had received any therapy when blood was sampled. TCR repertoires of sorted CD4+ and CD8+ blood T cells from severe aplastic anemia patients and healthy subjects were deep-sequenced in the study. In the USA, patient enrollment took place under clinicaltrials.gov protocols 00001620, 01623167, 00001397, 00071045, 00081523 and 00961064. Ficoll-Paque density gradient centrifugation was used to isolate peripheral blood mononuclear cells. Before DNA extraction, CD4+ and CD8+ T cells were sorted with FACS or magnetic beads.

The sequence came from a human donor with aplastic anemia. The rearrangement combines TRBV19 with TRBJ1-2; a tentative D match to TRBD1 spans 6 bases. Sequenced: sorted CD4+, CD8+, or CD8+CD57+ T cells (not recorded which) from PBMCs. CDR3 protein: CASSTGGQNYGYTF. The DNA sequence reads TGTGCCAGTAGTACTGGGGGCCAGAACTATGGCTACACCTTC.